This T cell receptor (beta chain) is from a study of T cells in localized non-small cell lung cancer. Regarding the study as a whole: Clonality peaked in uninvolved adjacent lung rather than tumor. It remains possible that heterogeneity exists, since only one tumor region was sequenced. Appearing in adjacent lung were a median approximately 50 of the top 100 tumor clones.

As for this clone: Its specificity is unknown.

The germline CDR1 and CDR2 sequences are SGDLS and YYNGEE. The CDR3 is made up of 16 amino acids. V lost 0 bases and J lost 2, with 15 bases in between. Assay: immunoSEQ multiplex PCR; the TCRdb copy retains only in-frame clones and omits some. The data contain tens of thousands of clones, around nine tenths of them singletons. The TCR was taken from a woman aged 35-75 years with stage I squamous cell lung carcinoma. The chain links TRBV9 to TRBJ2-7, with D uncertain. The sample consisted of peripheral blood, taken before any cancer treatment. The CDR3 nucleotides read TGTGCCAGCAGCGTAGGCTCTTCGGGCAGCACCTACGAGCAGTACTTC. This encodes CASSVGSSGSTYEQYF.